This is a list of T cell receptor beta chains from one sample in a study of OX40 agonist ivuxolimab in advanced cancers. Profiled with immunoSEQ multiplex PCR; TCRdb holds only in-frame clones, not every one. The data contain about 94,000 clones, about 88% of them singletons. The specimen was CD4+ or CD8+ T cells sorted from blood, collected in a trial of the OX40 agonist ivuxolimab. Receptor source: an adult with an advanced solid tumor such as melanoma, head and neck, liver or kidney cancer. The CDR3 runs from the conserved cysteine through the conserved F or W. The D gene is left open where the match is weak. Clone size, where shown, is once, few, many, or a class for clones that have expanded.

size,J,D,V,DNA,CDR3
-,TRBJ1-2,TRBD1,TRBV5-4,TGTGCCAGCAAAATGACAGGGGGAGCTGGCTACACCTTC,CASKMTGGAGYTF
-,TRBJ2-2,-,TRBV7-2,TGTGCCAGCAGCCCCTACACCGGGGAGCTGTTTTTT,CASSPYTGELFF
-,TRBJ1-2,-,TRBV14,TGTGCCAGCAGCCAAGAAGGGACGGAGAGAGATGGCTACACCTTC,CASSQEGTERDGYTF
-,TRBJ2-7,-,TRBV7-2,TGTGCCAGCAGCCCCAACTACGAGCAGTACTTC,CASSPNYEQYF
-,TRBJ1-5,-,TRBV10-2,TGCGCCAGCAGTGAGTCTCGCGGTTTTGACAATCAGCCCCAGCATTTT,CASSESRGFDNQPQHF
once,TRBJ2-3,-,TRBV4-2,TGTGCCAGCAGTCGCCGGGAGCTGAGCACAGATACGCAGTATTTT,CASSRRELSTDTQYF
-,TRBJ2-5,-,TRBV4-1,TGCGCCAGCAGCCATGAGCCTCTCGCGGGGCTATCCGGGGGTGAGACCCAGTACTTC,CASSHEPLAGLSGGETQYF
once,TRBJ1-1,-,TRBV19,TGTGCCAGTATAAGGGAGGGCTTCGCTGAAGCTTTCTTT,CASIREGFAEAFF
-,TRBJ2-5,-,TRBV27,TGTGCCAGCAGAAGCGCGGGGGCAGAGACCCAGTACTTC,CASRSAGAETQYF
-,TRBJ1-1,-,TRBV11-2,TGTGCCAGCAGAAAGGGGGGGTGGGAGGCCCTGACTGAAGCTTTCTTT,CASRKGGWEALTEAFF
few,TRBJ1-2,-,TRBV19,TGTGCCAGTAGTATAGGGGGAATGTACTATGGCTACACCTTC,CASSIGGMYYGYTF
-,TRBJ1-4,TRBD1,TRBV6-1,TGTGCCAGCAGAGCGGGACAGTCGGGTGCTGAAAAACTGTTTTTT,CASRAGQSGAEKLFF
-,TRBJ2-2,-,TRBV7-6,TGTGCCAGCAGCGATCAGGGGAACACCGGGGAGCTGTTTTTT,CASSDQGNTGELFF
-,TRBJ1-4,-,TRBV19,TGTGCCAGTAGTATATGGACCAATGAAAAACTGTTTTTT,CASSIWTNEKLFF
-,TRBJ1-1,-,TRBV19,TGTGCCAGTAGAAGACCGGGAGAAGCTTTCTTT,CASRRPGEAFF
-,TRBJ2-1,TRBD2,TRBV5-1,TGCGCCAGCAGCTTTCTAGCGGGGGCCCACAATGAGCAGTTCTTC,CASSFLAGAHNEQFF
-,TRBJ2-1,TRBD1,TRBV5-1,TGCGCCAGCGCGAGACAGGGGGCATCCTACAATGAGCAGTTCTTC,CASARQGASYNEQFF
once,TRBJ1-6,TRBD1,TRBV19,TGTGCCAGTGCAGAGGGGACAGGGGCTTCACCCCTCCACTTT,CASAEGTGASPLHF
-,TRBJ2-7,TRBD2,TRBV5-1,TGCGCCAGCAGCCCTCAGACTAGCGGCTACGAGCAGTACTTC,CASSPQTSGYEQYF
-,TRBJ2-1,-,TRBV5-1,TGCGCCAGCAGCCTAACAGGGGAGGTCTCCTACAATGAGCAGTTCTTC,CASSLTGEVSYNEQFF
-,TRBJ1-3,-,TRBV2,TGTGCCAGCGGTCCCATCTCTGGAAACACCATATATTTT,CASGPISGNTIYF
once,TRBJ1-5,TRBD1,TRBV27,TGTGCCAGCAGGGACAGGGTGGGCGGTCAGCCCCAGCATTTT,CASRDRVGGQPQHF
once,TRBJ2-5,-,TRBV5-1,TGCGCCAGCAGCTTGGTCCCAGGGTTCGGGGAGACCCAGTACTTC,CASSLVPGFGETQYF
-,TRBJ2-5,-,TRBV10-3,TGTGCCATCAGTGATCCCGGGGAAGAGACCCAGTACTTC,CAISDPGEETQYF
-,TRBJ2-5,TRBD1,TRBV29-1,TGCAGCGCCGGACAGGGGGGTGAGACCCAGTACTTC,CSAGQGGETQYF
-,TRBJ1-1,TRBD1,TRBV5-1,TGCGCCAGCAGCCGACAGGGTACTGAAGCTTTCTTT,CASSRQGTEAFF
-,TRBJ1-1,-,TRBV7-2,TGTGCCAGCAGCTTACGGGATGTACGGGTAGGCACTGAAGCTTTCTTT,CASSLRDVRVGTEAFF
-,TRBJ2-7,TRBD1,TRBV10-1,TGCGCCAGCAGTGAGTCTCGACAGGGTTTCGCGGAGCAGTACTTC,CASSESRQGFAEQYF
-,TRBJ1-4,-,TRBV7-9,TGTGCCAGCAGCTTAGGCAGGACAACTAATGAAAAACTGTTTTTT,CASSLGRTTNEKLFF
-,TRBJ1-5,-,TRBV20-1,TGCAGTGGGCGGGGTCAGCCCCAGCATTTT,CSGRGQPQHF
-,TRBJ1-5,TRBD1,TRBV19,TGTGCCAGTAGTATCCTCACAGGGGTCGGCAATCAGCCCCAGCATTTT,CASSILTGVGNQPQHF
-,TRBJ1-5,-,TRBV6-6,TGTGCCAGCAGTTACGAAGTTTGGCCCCAGCATTTT,CASSYEVWPQHF
-,TRBJ2-7,-,TRBV6-5,TGTGCCAGCAGTTACTCGGTCCTTGAATCTACCGAGCAGTACTTC,CASSYSVLESTEQYF
-,TRBJ1-3,-,TRBV18,TGTGCCAGCTCACCACCCCCGGTCTCTGGAAACACCATATATTTT,CASSPPPVSGNTIYF
-,TRBJ1-6,TRBD1,TRBV6-5,TGTGCCAGCAGTTCTCAACAGGGGGGAGGTAATTCACCCCTCCACTTT,CASSSQQGGGNSPLHF
few,TRBJ1-4,-,TRBV2,TGTGCCAGCACCCGAAACGTGAATGAAAAACTGTTTTTT,CASTRNVNEKLFF
-,TRBJ2-1,TRBD2,TRBV5-4,TGTGCCAGCAGCTTGGCTACTAGCGGCTACAATGAGCAGTTCTTC,CASSLATSGYNEQFF
-,TRBJ2-3,-,TRBV5-6,TGTGCCAGCAGCCCGCTGGACGGAGCCACAGATACGCAGTATTTT,CASSPLDGATDTQYF
-,TRBJ2-5,-,TRBV11-2,TGTGCCAGCAGCTACCAGACCGGGGAGACCCAGTACTTC,CASSYQTGETQYF
-,TRBJ1-4,-,TRBV9,TGTGCCAGCAGCGTAGAGGCATGGTCGGGGTTGAGCGGTGAAAAACTGTTTTTT,CASSVEAWSGLSGEKLFF
few,TRBJ1-6,-,TRBV12-2,TGTGCAAGTCGCCCCACCCGATGGGGGCATTCACCCCTCCACTTT,CASRPTRWGHSPLHF
-,TRBJ1-2,-,TRBV4-2,TGTGCCAGCAGCCAAGATGGGGGAGGGGCTAACTATGGCTACACCTTC,CASSQDGGGANYGYTF
-,TRBJ2-1,TRBD1,TRBV18,TGTGCCAGCTCACCAGGGACAGGGGTTTACAATGAGCAGTTCTTC,CASSPGTGVYNEQFF
-,TRBJ2-1,-,TRBV30,TGTGCCTGGAGTCTCCGGAGCAATGAGCAGTTCTTC,CAWSLRSNEQFF
-,TRBJ1-6,-,TRBV9,TGTGCCAGCAGCCCTCGCCAGGATTCTAATAATTCACCCCTCCACTTT,CASSPRQDSNNSPLHF
few,TRBJ2-2,TRBD2,TRBV7-2,TGTGCCGCCCCCCGACTAGCGGGGCCGAACACCGGGGAGCTGTTTTTT,CAAPRLAGPNTGELFF
-,TRBJ2-1,TRBD1,TRBV19,TGTGCCAGTACGGACAGGAGCTCCTACAATGAGCAGTTCTTC,CASTDRSSYNEQFF
once,TRBJ1-2,-,TRBV11-2,TGTGCCAGCAGCTTATCTCTGGGCGGCCACTATGGCTACACCTTC,CASSLSLGGHYGYTF
-,TRBJ2-7,TRBD2,TRBV7-2,TGTGCCAGCAGCCCTGGGACTATTTTGTACGAGCAGTACTTC,CASSPGTILYEQYF
-,TRBJ1-2,-,TRBV19,TGTGCCAGTAGCCCACGCCAGGGCATTCCTTCCAACTATGGCTACACCTTC,CASSPRQGIPSNYGYTF
-,TRBJ2-7,TRBD1,TRBV11-2,TGTGCCAGCAGCCCTAGGGGGACAGGGACAGGCGAGCAGTACTTC,CASSPRGTGTGEQYF
-,TRBJ2-3,-,TRBV7-9,TGTGCCAGCAGCTTAGGGAGGGGGGAGGATACGCAGTATTTT,CASSLGRGEDTQYF
few,TRBJ2-7,TRBD1,TRBV27,TGTGCCAGCAGCCCATCGGGACAGGGGGGTTCCTACGAGCAGTACTTC,CASSPSGQGGSYEQYF
-,TRBJ2-3,-,TRBV4-2,TGTGCCAGCAGCCAAGATAAACAGGGCGGCACAGATACGCAGTATTTT,CASSQDKQGGTDTQYF